Below are 24 T cell receptor beta chains sequenced from a single sample in a study of memory CD4+ T cells and cytomegalovirus serostatus. Only in-frame clones appear in the TCRdb table, and some are missing; sequencing was by immunoSEQ multiplex PCR. The sample holds around 54,000 clones, about 78% seen once. The sort gate was single viable CD3+CD4+CD8-CD45RO+ cells for memory CD4+ T cells. The sample comprised memory CD4+ T cells from blood. The receptors shown here come from an adult in good health and CMV-seronegative.

This clone was seen just once. The rearrangement links TRBV6-1 to TRBJ1-5; 7 positions agree with TRBD1. This CDR3 is built from 14 residues. Germline V lookup: CDR1 MNHNS, CDR2 SASEGT. V shed 6 bases and J 8 bases; nucleotides not matched to a gene: 10. The CDR3 region has the DNA TGTGCCAGCAGCTGGTCAGACAGGGACAAGCCCCAGCATTTT. This gives the protein CASSWSDRDKPQHF.

This clone was seen only once. A read error may produce the germline difference seen at one junction end. The genes are TRBV6-1 and TRBJ2-5; D remains ambiguous. The CDR3 extends over 13 amino acids. The germline CDR1 and CDR2 sequences are MNHNS and SASEGT. CDR3 protein: CAISESAPETQYF. CDR3 nucleotide sequence: TGTGCCATCAGTGAGTCTGCCCCAGAGACCCAGTACTTC.

This clone was counted a few times. The chain employs TRBV11-3 and TRBJ2-7; 12 positions agree with TRBD2. The V segment lost 1 base and the J segment 5 bases; nucleotides outside the gene matches: 12. The length of the CDR3 is 18 residues. CDR1 is SGHNT, CDR2 YENEEA, per germline. The CDR3 sequence: CASSLGGPTSGSRHEQYF. The CDR3, as DNA: TGTGCCAGCAGCTTAGGAGGCCCGACTAGCGGGAGTCGCCACGAGCAGTACTTC.

V and J are TRBV30 and TRBJ2-7; D is perhaps TRBD1 (5 bases). The V gene's germline CDR1 is GTSNPN and CDR2 SVGIG (reference sequence). The CDR3 has 14 residues. Deletions cut 5 bases from V and 3 bases from J, with 17 bases between. The CDR3 region has the DNA TGTGCCTGGTCACACCCCGACAGTTACTACGAGCAGTACTTC. It yields the protein CAWSHPDSYYEQYF. Full variable domain (outside the CDR3, taken from reference TRBV30 and TRBJ2-7): SQTIHQWPATLVQPVGSPLSLECTVEGTSNPNLYWYRQAAGRGLQLLFYSVGIGQISSEVPQNLSASRPQDRQFILSSKKLLLSDSGFYLCAWSHPDSYYEQYFGPGTRLTVT.

This clone has only one observation. This chain uses TRBV10-3 with TRBJ2-1; 12 bases agree with TRBD2. The CDR3 spans 15 residues. CDR1 ENHRY and CDR2 SYGVKD come from the germline V gene. The J segment lost 6 bases and the V segment lost 3 bases, leaving 3 bases of the junction unmatched. Here the CDR3 DNA reads TGTGCCATCAGTGAAACTAGCGGGAGGCTCAATGAGCAGTTCTTC. Translation: CAISETSGRLNEQFF.

This chain joins TRBV4-2 and TRBJ2-7, with TRBD2 identical over 9 bases. This CDR3 contains 17 residues. Trimming took 1 base from V and 4 from J; bases not matched to a gene: 11. Germline values: CDR1 LGHNA, CDR2 YNFKEQ. The DNA of the CDR3 is TGTGCCAGCAGCCAAGGGGGACTAGCTACGGGTTCGTACGAGCAGTACTTC. Translating it yields CASSQGGLATGSYEQYF.

In its sample, this clone was seen once. This chain uses TRBV28 with TRBJ2-7; 7 bases match TRBD2. The length of the CDR3 is 15 residues. V was clipped by 3 bases and J by 0 bases; unmatched bases: 5. Germline loops: CDR1 MDHEN, CDR2 SYDVKM. DNA for the CDR3: TGTGCCAGCAGTTTCGCGGTAGCGGGCTCCTACGAGCAGTACTTC. Encoded protein: CASSFAVAGSYEQYF.

The V gene is TRBV30, the J gene TRBJ2-3; TRBD2 agrees at 12 bases. Trimming at V came to 5 bases and at J to 0 bases, leaving 6 bases not matched to a gene. The CDR3 extends over 16 amino acids. Germline-derived CDR1 and CDR2 are GTSNPN and SVGIG (reference sequence). The CDR3 here is CAWGPGTSGSTDTQYF. DNA of the CDR3: TGTGCCTGGGGCCCCGGGACTAGCGGGAGCACAGATACGCAGTATTTT.

The rearrangement links TRBV10-1 to TRBJ1-5, with D uncertain. This CDR3 comprises 12 residues. The germline CDR1 and CDR2 sequences are WNHNN and SYGVQD (reference sequence). V lost 9 bases to trimming and J lost 2 bases, with 8 bases between them. CDR3 nucleotides: TGCGCCAGAGATGGGTGCAATCAGCCCCAGCATTTT. This encodes CARDGCNQPQHF.

V and J are TRBV5-4 and TRBJ1-2, with TRBD1 identical over 7 bases. V gave up 1 base and J gave up 2 bases; unmatched junction bases: 8. The CDR3 extends over 16 amino acids. Germline V gene lookup returns CDR1 SGHNT and CDR2 YYREEE (reference sequence). The CDR3 DNA reads as TGTGCCAGCAGCTTGATAGGGGGCGCCGCGAACTATGGCTACACCTTC. Residues: CASSLIGGAANYGYTF.

The genes are TRBV5-8 and TRBJ2-1; 8 positions match TRBD2. The CDR3 extends over 16 amino acids. Germline CDR1 is SGHTS and CDR2 is YDEGEE. V lost 3 bases to trimming and J lost 4 bases; unmatched junction nucleotides: 9. CDR3 in amino acids: CASSSPLTGGYNEQFF. The CDR3 DNA is TGTGCCAGCAGCTCTCCACTTACGGGAGGGTACAATGAGCAGTTCTTC. The whole variable domain, filled in from reference TRBV5-8 and TRBJ2-1, reads EAGVTQSPTHLIKTRGQQATLRCSPISGHTSVYWYQQALGLGLQFLLWYDEGEERNRGNFPPRFSGRQFPNYSSELNVNALELEDSALYLCASSSPLTGGYNEQFFGPGTRLTVL.

This clone has only a few counts. The V gene is TRBV19, the J gene TRBJ1-5, with 8 bases lining up with TRBD1. J was trimmed by 0 bases and V by 4 bases; bases with no gene match: 11. Germline loops: CDR1 LNHDA, CDR2 SQIVND (reference sequence). The CDR3 covers 18 residues. CDR3 residues: CASSRGTGGSYSNQPQHF. In DNA, the CDR3 is TGTGCCAGTAGTAGGGGGACAGGTGGATCCTATAGCAATCAGCCCCAGCATTTT.

V and J are TRBV2 and TRBJ2-5; D gene unclear. Germline V gene sequence: CDR1 SNHLY, CDR2 FYNNEI. V lost 9 bases to trimming and J lost 3 bases, with 11 bases between them. CDR3 length: 12 amino acids. Here the CDR3 reads CASGITEETQYF. The CDR3 DNA reads TGTGCCAGTGGGATAACAGAAGAGACCCAGTACTTC.

V gene TRBV18 combines with J gene TRBJ2-3; 7 positions match TRBD2. Germline CDR1 is KGHSH and CDR2 is LQKENI. The CDR3 is made up of 16 amino acids. V shed 0 bases, J shed 1 base, and the junction held 4 bases outside the gene matches. Here the CDR3 DNA reads TGTGCCAGCTCACCACCGACGGGAGGTGGCACAGATACGCAGTATTTT. This translates into CASSPPTGGGTDTQYF.

The CDR3 DNA reads as TGTGCCAGCAGTGGGGGGGTCTACAATGAGCAGTTCTTC. The encoded protein is CASSGGVYNEQFF. The rearrangement links TRBV28 to TRBJ2-1; 7 bases are shared with TRBD2. The CDR3 sequence is 13 residues long. Germline CDR1 is MDHEN and CDR2 is SYDVKM. V trimming: 5 bases; J trimming: 3 bases; junction bases outside the gene matches: 1.

The chain employs TRBV6-6 and TRBJ2-7, with TRBD2 matching over 8 bases. V lost 6 bases, J lost 8 bases, and 12 bases stayed unmatched. Per the germline V gene, CDR1 is MNHNY and CDR2 is SVGAGI (reference sequence). This CDR3 contains 14 residues. CDR3 nucleotides: TGTGCCAGCAGACCCGGACTAGCCGTAGTTAAGCAGTACTTC. Its protein product is CASRPGLAVVKQYF.

By share, this clone counts as medium-sized. This chain connects TRBV7-9 to TRBJ2-2, with 11 bases identical to TRBD2. In germline, CDR1 is SEHNR, CDR2 FQNEAQ (reference sequence). The junction had 2 bases not matched to a gene; V was cut back by 3 bases and J by 5 bases. The CDR3 totals 15 residues. This CDR3 is CASSLGLAATGELFF. CDR3 DNA: TGTGCCAGCAGCTTGGGACTAGCGGCTACCGGGGAGCTGTTTTTT.

The chain is built from TRBV19 and TRBJ1-5; unclear D gene. In germline, CDR1 is LNHDA, CDR2 SQIVND (reference sequence). V was shortened by 5 bases and J by 2 bases, with 10 bases between the two germline ends. The CDR3 is made up of 14 amino acids. CDR3 coding DNA: TGTGCCAGTAGTTCGAATGGGGGCAATCAGCCCCAGCATTTT. It encodes CASSSNGGNQPQHF.

The chain carries TRBV28 and TRBJ2-7; 10 positions match TRBD2. In germline, CDR1 is MDHEN, CDR2 SYDVKM. The CDR3 is made up of 18 amino acids. The V segment lost 6 bases and the J segment 2 bases; nucleotides outside the gene matches: 16. DNA of the CDR3: TGTGCCAGCAGGATCCCCCAGGGTACTAGCGGGACCCCCTACGAGCAGTACTTC. Residues: CASRIPQGTSGTPYEQYF.

The V gene is TRBV11-2, the J gene TRBJ2-7; D is uncertain. CDR3 size: 15 residues. Germline V gene lookup returns CDR1 SGHAT and CDR2 FQNNGV. Trimming took off 0 bases at V and 6 bases at J, with 15 bases between the two ends. The CDR3 loop is CASSLDRFKGFEQYF. The CDR3 nucleotides are TGTGCCAGCAGCTTAGATCGCTTTAAGGGCTTCGAGCAGTACTTC.

Comment on this clone: A junction boundary mismatches the germline segment, possibly from a read error. This chain connects TRBV10-3 to TRBJ2-7; maybe TRBD2 (5 bases). CDR3 size: 15 residues. The V gene's germline CDR1 is ENHRY and CDR2 SYGVKD. CDR3 in DNA: TGTGCCAGCAGTGAACTTAAAGACTATTATTACGAGCAGTACTTC. It is translated as CASSELKDYYYEQYF.

The V and J genes are TRBV29-1 and TRBJ2-1, with 9 bases that match TRBD2. Germline values: CDR1 SQVTM, CDR2 ANQGSEA. This CDR3 spans 16 amino acids. V was clipped by 1 base and J by 7 bases; unmatched bases: 11. DNA for the CDR3: TGCAGCGTTGAAGGAAAGGCGGGAGGGAAGAGAAATGAGCAGTTCTTC. Amino acid sequence: CSVEGKAGGKRNEQFF.

V is TRBV5-5 and J is TRBJ2-7; D is possibly TRBD1 (6 bases). Germline-derived CDR1 and CDR2 are SGHKS and YYEKEE (reference sequence). Trimming shortened V by 3 bases and J by 6 bases, and 10 bases separated the two germline ends. The CDR3 loop spans 12 amino acids. Written as DNA, the CDR3 is TGTGCCAGCAGCTCCGGACAGCTCGAGCAGTACTTC. This codes for CASSSGQLEQYF.

This chain joins TRBV18 and TRBJ2-7; a possible D gene is TRBD1 (5 bases). This CDR3 has 15 residues. V lost 1 base, J lost 0 bases, and 10 bases lay in between. The germline V gene has CDR1 KGHSH and CDR2 LQKENI. CDR3 protein: CASSPRKGNSYEQYF. CDR3 in DNA: TGTGCCAGCTCACCACGTAAGGGGAACTCCTACGAGCAGTACTTC.